The 27 T cell receptor beta chains below were found in one sample sequenced in a study of T cell changes during pregnancy in multiple sclerosis. TCRdb keeps only in-frame clones here, not all; method: immunoSEQ multiplex PCR. The sample lists tens of thousands of clones, roughly nine tenths occurring once. The sample in question was CD4+ T cells from peripheral blood mononuclear cells, obtained in the first trimester of pregnancy. All receptors come from a female donor with multiple sclerosis, enrolled in a pregnancy study.

This chain links TRBV7-3 with TRBJ1-1; D call uncertain. CDR1 and CDR2 (germline): SGHTA, FQGTGA. Trimming removed 0 bases at V and 3 bases at J, with 11 bases between. The length of the CDR3 is 15 residues. CDR3 in amino acids: CASSLTRDEDTEAFF. DNA for the CDR3: TGTGCCAGCAGCTTAACGAGGGATGAGGACACTGAAGCTTTCTTT.

As regards this clone: Other DNA sequences of this sample code for an identical CDR3. The V gene is TRBV7-2, the J gene TRBJ1-3; D unclear. The germline V gene has CDR1 SGHTA and CDR2 FQGNSA. V was shortened by 2 bases and J by 0 bases, with 8 bases between the two germline ends. The CDR3 totals 15 residues. CDR3 DNA: TGTGCCAGCAGCTTATCACGGGTCTCTGGAAACACCATATATTTT. Translation gives CASSLSRVSGNTIYF.

V usage is TRBV6-1 and J usage is TRBJ1-1, with unresolved D. This CDR3 is built from 13 residues. With 5 bases removed from V and 1 base from J, the gap between germline ends came to 8 bases. The germline V gene encodes CDR1 MNHNS and CDR2 SASEGT. CDR3 sequence (DNA): TGTGCCAGCAGTACCGACTGGAACACTGAAGCTTTCTTT. This translates into CASSTDWNTEAFF.

The chain recombines TRBV2 with TRBJ2-7; D may be TRBD2 (6 bases). The CDR3 extends over 14 amino acids. V lost 4 bases and J 1 base, leaving 11 bases between the germline ends. CDR1 and CDR2 (germline): SNHLY, FYNNEI. The CDR3: CASSVEGQSYEQYF. In DNA, the CDR3 is TGTGCCAGCAGTGTGGAGGGGCAGTCCTACGAGCAGTACTTC.

This sequence joins TRBV5-5 and TRBJ1-3, with D uncertain. CDR1 and CDR2 from the germline V gene are SGHKS and YYEKEE (reference sequence). Trimming removed 2 bases from V and 3 bases from J, with 12 bases in between. CDR3 length: 15 amino acids. The CDR3 spells CASSLFLEDGNTIYF. As DNA, the CDR3 is TGTGCCAGCAGCTTATTCCTGGAGGATGGAAACACCATATATTTT.

V gene TRBV19 combines with J gene TRBJ1-1; D remains unclear. The CDR3 is 13 amino acids. V was clipped by 7 bases and J by 2 bases, with 11 bases between them. CDR1 and CDR2 from the germline V gene are LNHDA and SQIVND (reference sequence). The DNA for the CDR3 is TGTGCCAGTACACGGGAGTTAAACACTGAAGCTTTCTTT. Its protein is CASTRELNTEAFF.

J is TRBJ2-7 and V is TRBV18, with a weak D call TRBD1 (6 bases). Germline-derived CDR1 and CDR2 are KGHSH and LQKENI. This CDR3 has 15 amino acids. Trimming removed 5 bases from V and 4 bases from J, with 18 bases in between. DNA for the CDR3: TGTGCCAGCTCATTAATAGGCGGACAGTCGTACGAGCAGTACTTC. It encodes CASSLIGGQSYEQYF.

The chain has TRBV18 and TRBJ2-2, with 9 bases fitting TRBD2. Germline values: CDR1 KGHSH, CDR2 LQKENI. The CDR3 length is 17 residues. J was trimmed by 0 bases and V by 0 bases; bases with no gene match: 2. The CDR3 DNA reads as TGTGCCAGCTCACCACCGGCGGGAGGGCCGAACACCGGGGAGCTGTTTTTT. Translated: CASSPPAGGPNTGELFF.

The rearrangement joins TRBV11-2 to TRBJ2-4; no reliable D call. CDR1 and CDR2 from the germline V gene are SGHAT and FQNNGV. With 5 bases removed from V and 1 base from J, the gap between germline ends came to 6 bases. The CDR3 runs to 13 residues. The CDR3 reads CASSPSAKNIQYF. As DNA, the CDR3 is TGTGCCAGCAGCCCGTCGGCCAAAAACATTCAGTACTTC. The complete variable domain, with remaining parts taken from reference TRBV11-2 and TRBJ2-4, reads EAGVAQSPRYKIIEKRQSVAFWCNPISGHATLYWYQQILGQGPKLLIQFQNNGVVDDSQLPKDRFSAERLKGVDSTLKIQPAKLEDSAVYLCASSPSAKNIQYFGAGTRLSVL.

In DNA form, the CDR3 reads TGTGCCAGCAGTTTGGGGGGGACTAATGAAAAACTGTTTTTT. As protein: CASSLGGTNEKLFF. The rearrangement links TRBV28 to TRBJ1-4, with D maybe TRBD1 (5 bases). The CDR3 loop spans 14 amino acids. Trimming took off 3 bases at V and 2 bases at J, with 7 bases between the two ends. Per the germline V gene, CDR1 is MDHEN and CDR2 is SYDVKM.

This clone was detected a few times. The J gene is TRBJ1-2, the V gene TRBV6-1; 12 positions match TRBD1. Germline-derived CDR1 and CDR2 are MNHNS and SASEGT. This CDR3 comprises 16 residues. V lost 6 bases, J lost 7 bases, and 12 bases stayed unmatched. The CDR3 DNA reads as TGTGCCAGCAGGGAAAGTGGGACAGGGGGCGAGGGTGGCTACACCTTC. It is translated as CASRESGTGGEGGYTF.

This chain uses TRBV12-5 with TRBJ1-4; TRBD1 might be the D (6 bases). Trimming cost V 1 base and J 2 bases, with 11 bases left between them. The CDR3 covers 16 residues. CDR1 and CDR2 (germline): LGHNT, FRNRAP. CDR3 sequence: CASGLGVDSTNEKLFF. DNA for the CDR3: TGTGCTAGTGGTTTGGGTGTGGACAGCACTAATGAAAAACTGTTTTTT.

The rearrangement uses TRBV19 and TRBJ2-3; 15 nucleotides match TRBD2. Germline V CDR1 and CDR2: LNHDA, SQIVND (reference sequence). This CDR3 has 17 residues. The V and J ends lost 5 bases and 1 base, in that order; junction bases with no gene match: 4. CDR3 nucleotide sequence: TGTGCCAGTAGTCCTGGACTAGCGGGGGGGGGCACAGATACGCAGTATTTT. Translation gives CASSPGLAGGGTDTQYF.

This chain connects TRBV6-1 to TRBJ1-3, with 9 bases matching TRBD1. CDR3 length equals 18 residues. Looked up from germline, CDR1 is MNHNS and CDR2 is SASEGT. V gave up 4 bases and J gave up 3 bases; unmatched junction bases: 13. The CDR3 loop is CASSGGTGTLLSGNTIYF. Here the CDR3 DNA reads TGTGCCAGCAGTGGGGGGACAGGGACCCTTCTGAGTGGAAACACCATATATTTT.

V usage is TRBV19 and J usage is TRBJ2-7; 8 positions match TRBD1. J lost 6 bases, V lost 6 bases, and 7 bases had no gene match. CDR3 length equals 13 residues. The germline V gene encodes CDR1 LNHDA and CDR2 SQIVND (reference sequence). CDR3 DNA: TGTGCCAGTAGACGAGACAGGGGCGGCGAGCAGTACTTC. This gives the protein CASRRDRGGEQYF.

This chain connects TRBV7-9 to TRBJ2-7; 8 bases map to TRBD2. This CDR3 has 17 amino acids. The ends lost 1 base at V and 6 bases at J; junction bases unmatched: 14. Germline assignment: CDR1 SEHNR and CDR2 FQNEAQ (reference sequence). The CDR3 bases are TGTGCCAGCAGCTTAGTACCCCTTAGCGGGATGCCCGCCGAGCAGTACTTC. This encodes CASSLVPLSGMPAEQYF.

The chain is built from TRBV4-2 and TRBJ2-7; 9 bases match TRBD2. From germline, CDR1 is LGHNA and CDR2 YNFKEQ. This CDR3 spans 15 amino acids. The ends lost 0 bases at V and 7 bases at J; junction bases unmatched: 7. This CDR3 is CASSQEIAGVGEQYF. The CDR3 DNA sequence: TGTGCCAGCAGCCAAGAGATAGCGGGAGTAGGTGAGCAGTACTTC.

The chain links TRBV30 to TRBJ2-1, with 7 bases fitting TRBD2. The germline V gene has CDR1 GTSNPN and CDR2 SVGIG (reference sequence). The CDR3 is 10 amino acids. The ends lost 5 bases at V and 13 bases at J; junction bases unmatched: 5. CDR3 amino acids: CAWGSGFQFF. Written as DNA, the CDR3 is TGTGCCTGGGGTAGCGGGTTTCAGTTCTTC.

The V and J genes are TRBV10-2 and TRBJ1-1, with D perhaps TRBD1 (6 bases). Germline CDR1 WSHSY, CDR2 SAAADI. The CDR3 covers 14 residues. Trimming cost V 0 bases and J 4 bases, with 9 bases left between them. The CDR3 is CASSESYRATEAFF. In DNA form, the CDR3 reads TGCGCCAGCAGTGAGTCTTACAGGGCCACTGAAGCTTTCTTT.

This clone was detected a few times. V usage is TRBV6-5 and J usage is TRBJ1-5; no definite D call. The CDR3 runs 14 residues. Germline-derived CDR1 and CDR2 are MNHEY and SVGAGI. V was shortened by 2 bases and J by 3 bases, with 8 bases between the two germline ends. The CDR3 spells CASSYTGVNQPQHF. The DNA of the CDR3 is TGTGCCAGCAGTTACACCGGAGTCAATCAGCCCCAGCATTTT.

J is TRBJ1-2 and V is TRBV7-2; 8 bases match TRBD1. The V and J ends lost 1 base and 4 bases, in that order; junction bases with no gene match: 5. Germline-derived CDR1 and CDR2 are SGHTA and FQGNSA. The CDR3 spans 15 residues. The CDR3 loop reads CASSLVLQGGYGYTF. The CDR3 DNA follows: TGTGCCAGCAGCTTAGTTTTACAGGGGGGCTATGGCTACACCTTC.

This clone was seen a handful of times. The chain links TRBV2 to TRBJ1-1, with 7 bases matching TRBD1. CDR1 and CDR2 from the germline V gene are SNHLY and FYNNEI. This CDR3 spans 13 amino acids. J lost 1 base, V lost 7 bases, and 3 bases had no gene match. The CDR3 DNA reads TGTGCCAGCACCGGGACAGAGAACACTGAAGCTTTCTTT. Its protein is CASTGTENTEAFF.

V usage is TRBV5-6 and J usage is TRBJ2-7; weak D call: TRBD1 (6 bases). CDR3 length equals 14 residues. Trimming took off 0 bases at V and 7 bases at J, with 14 bases between the two ends. Germline V CDR1 and CDR2: SGHDT, YYEEEE. CDR3: CASSLAGEWGEQYF. CDR3 sequence (DNA): TGTGCCAGCAGCTTGGCAGGGGAGTGGGGGGAGCAGTACTTC.

The rearrangement joins TRBV30 to TRBJ1-5; D not resolved. Trimming pared 5 bases from V and 2 bases from J, leaving 10 bases between. CDR3 length: 13 amino acids. Looked up from germline, CDR1 is GTSNPN and CDR2 is SVGIG (reference sequence). CDR3 DNA: TGTGCCTGGGTCCGGGAGGGCAATCAGCCCCAGCATTTT. This codes for CAWVREGNQPQHF.

This clone has a single count. The chain recombines TRBV29-1 with TRBJ2-3; a weak D match, TRBD1 (6 bases). CDR1 SQVTM and CDR2 ANQGSEA come from the germline V gene. Trimming cost V 6 bases and J 6 bases, with 16 bases left between them. The length of the CDR3 is 13 residues. The CDR3 DNA is TGCAGCGTCTTAGGGGGACCCGGGGATACGCAGTATTTT. Its protein is CSVLGGPGDTQYF.

The chain has TRBV6-4 and TRBJ1-2; no clear D gene. The CDR3 is 14 amino acids. Germline V lookup: CDR1 MRHNA, CDR2 SNTAGT. V lost 0 bases, J lost 8 bases, and 13 bases lay in between. CDR3 DNA: TGTGCCAGCAGTGACTCGAAAGGAATGGGCGGCTACACCTTC. It encodes CASSDSKGMGGYTF.

The chain couples TRBV19 to TRBJ1-1; D perhaps matches TRBD1 (6 bases). Germline V gene data show CDR1 as LNHDA and CDR2 as SQIVND (reference sequence). The CDR3 contains 16 residues. The V gene lost 3 bases and the J gene lost 4 bases, with 18 bases spanning the gap. CDR3: CASSMRRGGGITEAFF. CDR3 coding DNA: TGTGCCAGTAGTATGAGGAGGGGAGGGGGTATCACTGAAGCTTTCTTT.